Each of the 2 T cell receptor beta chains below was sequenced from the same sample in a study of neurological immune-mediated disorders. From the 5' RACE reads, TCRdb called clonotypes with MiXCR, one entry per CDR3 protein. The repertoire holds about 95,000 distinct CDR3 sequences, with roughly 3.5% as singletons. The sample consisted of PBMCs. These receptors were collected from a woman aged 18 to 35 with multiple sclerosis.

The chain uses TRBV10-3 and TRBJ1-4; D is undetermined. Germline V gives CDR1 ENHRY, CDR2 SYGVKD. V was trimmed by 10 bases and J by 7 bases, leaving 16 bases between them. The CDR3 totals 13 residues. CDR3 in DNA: TGTGCCAACCGGTCAACCGGCGGTGAAAAACTGTTTTTT. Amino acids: CANRSTGGEKLFF.

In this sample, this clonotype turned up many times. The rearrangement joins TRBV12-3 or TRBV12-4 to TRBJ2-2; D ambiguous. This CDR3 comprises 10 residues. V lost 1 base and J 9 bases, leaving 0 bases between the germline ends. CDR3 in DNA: TGTGCCAGCAGTTTAGGGGAGCTGTTTTTT. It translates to CASSLGELFF.